What follows describes a single T cell receptor beta chain. These data belong to a study of T cells after yellow fever vaccination. TCRdb recomputed calls from the 5' RACE reads with MiXCR, one row per CDR3 protein. The repertoire includes tens of thousands of distinct CDR3 sequences, approximately 7.5% of them detected once, and roughly two fifths sits in the top ten. The germline V gene encodes CDR1 SEHNR and CDR2 FQNEAQ (reference sequence). Trimming removed 0 bases from V and 3 bases from J, with 12 bases in between. The CDR3 is 15 amino acids. This clonotype originated in a man aged 25 to 40 who received the YFV17D yellow fever vaccine. The V gene is TRBV7-9, the J gene TRBJ2-7; TRBD2 is a possible D gene (5 bases). The sequencing here drew on CD8+ T cells sorted from PBMCs, taken on the day of the yellow fever booster vaccination. CDR3 sequence reads: CASSLALSSVYEQYF. In DNA, the CDR3 is TGTGCCAGCAGCTTAGCGCTTAGTAGCGTCTACGAGCAGTACTTC.